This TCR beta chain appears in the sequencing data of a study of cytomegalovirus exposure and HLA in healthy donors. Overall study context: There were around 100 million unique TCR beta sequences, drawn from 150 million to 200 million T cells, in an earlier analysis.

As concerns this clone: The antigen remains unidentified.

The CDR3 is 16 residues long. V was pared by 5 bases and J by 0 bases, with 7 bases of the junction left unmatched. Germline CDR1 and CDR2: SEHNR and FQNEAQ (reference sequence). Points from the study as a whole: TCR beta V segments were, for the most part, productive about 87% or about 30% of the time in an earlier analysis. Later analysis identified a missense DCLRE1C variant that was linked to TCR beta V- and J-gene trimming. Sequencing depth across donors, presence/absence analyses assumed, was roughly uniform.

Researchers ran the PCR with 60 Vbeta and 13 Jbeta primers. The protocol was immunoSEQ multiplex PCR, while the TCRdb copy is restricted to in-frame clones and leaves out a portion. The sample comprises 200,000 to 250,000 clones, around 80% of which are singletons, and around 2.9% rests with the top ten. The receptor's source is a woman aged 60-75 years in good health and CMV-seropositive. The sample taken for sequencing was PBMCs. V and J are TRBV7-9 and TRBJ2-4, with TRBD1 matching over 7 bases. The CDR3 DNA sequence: TGTGCCAGCAGCCAGAGGGACAGAGTAGCCAAAAACATTCAGTACTTC. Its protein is CASSQRDRVAKNIQYF.